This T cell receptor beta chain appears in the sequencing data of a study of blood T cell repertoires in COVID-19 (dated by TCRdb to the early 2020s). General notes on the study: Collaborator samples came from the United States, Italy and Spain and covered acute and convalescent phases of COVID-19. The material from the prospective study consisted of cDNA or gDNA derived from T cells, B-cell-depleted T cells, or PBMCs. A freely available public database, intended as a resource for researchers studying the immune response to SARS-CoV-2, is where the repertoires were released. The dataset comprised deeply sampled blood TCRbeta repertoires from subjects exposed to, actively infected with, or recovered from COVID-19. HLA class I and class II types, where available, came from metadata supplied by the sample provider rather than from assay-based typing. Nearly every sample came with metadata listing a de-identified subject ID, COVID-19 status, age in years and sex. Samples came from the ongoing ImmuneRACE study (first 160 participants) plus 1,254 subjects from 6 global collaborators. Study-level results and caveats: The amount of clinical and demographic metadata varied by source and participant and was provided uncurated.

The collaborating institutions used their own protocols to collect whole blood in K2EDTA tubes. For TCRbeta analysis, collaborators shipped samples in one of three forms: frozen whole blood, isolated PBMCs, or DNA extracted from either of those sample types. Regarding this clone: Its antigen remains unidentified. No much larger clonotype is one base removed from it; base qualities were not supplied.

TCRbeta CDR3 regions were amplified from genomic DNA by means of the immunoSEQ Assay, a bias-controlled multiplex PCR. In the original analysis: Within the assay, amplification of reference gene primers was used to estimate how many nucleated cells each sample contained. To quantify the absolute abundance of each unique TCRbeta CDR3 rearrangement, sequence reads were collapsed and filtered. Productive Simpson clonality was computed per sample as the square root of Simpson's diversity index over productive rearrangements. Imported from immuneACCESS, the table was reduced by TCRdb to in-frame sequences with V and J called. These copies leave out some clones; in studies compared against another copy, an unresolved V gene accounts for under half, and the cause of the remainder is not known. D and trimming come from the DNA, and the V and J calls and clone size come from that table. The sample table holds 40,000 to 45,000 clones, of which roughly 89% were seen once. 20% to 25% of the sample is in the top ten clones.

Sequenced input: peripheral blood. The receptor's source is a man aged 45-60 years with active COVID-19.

The CDR3 is CATSRDQGFTEAFF. The nucleotide sequence is given as TGTGCCACCAGCAGGGACCAGGGTTTCACTGAAGCTTTCTTT. The chain links TRBV15 with TRBJ1-1; matching of 5 bases hints at TRBD1 as the D gene. The germline V gene (reference sequence) specifies LNHNV as CDR1 and YYDKDF as CDR2. The CDR3 starts with the cysteine, ends with the phenylalanine, and has 14 residues. CDR3 DNA is the only sequence kept; it has 42 bases, read in frame from the first base. V sheds 3 bases and J sheds 4 bases, leaving 12 bases between their ends.